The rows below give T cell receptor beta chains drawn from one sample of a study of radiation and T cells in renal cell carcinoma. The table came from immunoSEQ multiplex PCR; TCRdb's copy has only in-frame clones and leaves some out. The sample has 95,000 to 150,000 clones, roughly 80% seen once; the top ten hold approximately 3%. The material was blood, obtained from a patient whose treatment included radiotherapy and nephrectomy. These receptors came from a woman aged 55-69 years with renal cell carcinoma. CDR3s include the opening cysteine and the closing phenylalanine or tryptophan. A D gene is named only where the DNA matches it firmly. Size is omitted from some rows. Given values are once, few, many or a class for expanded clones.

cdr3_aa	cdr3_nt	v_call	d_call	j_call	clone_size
CASSSRTGEAKTQYF	TGCGCCAGCAGCAGTCGGACAGGGGAAGCGAAGACCCAGTACTTC	TRBV5-1	TRBD1	TRBJ2-5	NA
CASSPHGGGYEQYF	TGTGCCAGTAGCCCTCATGGCGGGGGCTACGAGCAGTACTTC	TRBV19	TRBD2	TRBJ2-7	NA
CAWRTNEKLFF	TGTGCCTGGAGAACTAATGAAAAACTGTTTTTT	TRBV30	NA	TRBJ1-4	NA
CASSPRSAGTYNEQFF	TGTGCCAGCAGCCCGCGTAGTGCAGGGACCTACAATGAGCAGTTCTTC	TRBV7-9	NA	TRBJ2-1	NA
CASSITGLADGSSYNEQFF	TGTGCCAGTAGTATTACGGGACTAGCGGATGGGAGCTCCTACAATGAGCAGTTCTTC	TRBV19	TRBD2	TRBJ2-1	NA
CASSGTALDEQFF	TGCGCCAGCAGCGGGACAGCACTCGATGAGCAGTTCTTC	TRBV5-1	TRBD1	TRBJ2-1	NA
CASSQQSRGQGADGYTF	TGCGCCAGCAGCCAGCAAAGCCGAGGACAGGGGGCCGATGGCTACACCTTC	TRBV4-1	TRBD1	TRBJ1-2	NA
CASSNYGLHTDTQYF	TGTGCCAGCTCGAATTACGGGTTACACACAGATACGCAGTATTTT	TRBV7-3	NA	TRBJ2-3	NA
CASSFEGLAYSSYNEQFF	TGTGCCAGCAGTTTCGAGGGACTAGCGTACAGCTCCTACAATGAGCAGTTCTTC	TRBV27	TRBD2	TRBJ2-1	NA
CASSMTGANYGYTF	TGTGCCAGTAGTATGACAGGGGCTAACTATGGCTACACCTTC	TRBV19	TRBD1	TRBJ1-2	NA
CASPAGHTETQYF	TGTGCCAGCCCGGCGGGGCACACCGAGACCCAGTACTTC	TRBV25-1	NA	TRBJ2-5	NA
CASRLVKGEETQYF	TGTGCAAGTCGCTTAGTAAAAGGAGAAGAGACCCAGTACTTC	TRBV12-2	NA	TRBJ2-5	NA
CTLGSYEQYF	TGCACCTTAGGTTCCTACGAGCAGTACTTC	TRBV29-1	NA	TRBJ2-7	NA
CASSEAVRVTNEKLFF	TGTGCCAGCAGTGAAGCCGTGCGGGTAACTAATGAAAAACTGTTTTTT	TRBV6-1	NA	TRBJ1-4	NA
CASRLGTASKYEQYF	TGTGCCAGCAGACTAGGGACGGCTTCTAAGTACGAGCAGTACTTC	TRBV2	NA	TRBJ2-7	once
CASSFFPAGVDEQYF	TGTGCCAGCAGCTTTTTTCCAGCGGGAGTCGACGAGCAGTACTTC	TRBV9	TRBD2	TRBJ2-7	NA
CASSYSRDRRYEQYF	TGTGCCAGCAGCTACTCCCGGGACAGGAGGTACGAGCAGTACTTC	TRBV7-3	TRBD1	TRBJ2-7	NA
CASSDLRTGTYSNQPQHF	TGTGCCAGCAGCGATCTTCGGACAGGAACTTATAGCAATCAGCCCCAGCATTTT	TRBV5-8	TRBD1	TRBJ1-5	NA
CASSITDTQYF	TGTGCCAGTAGTATAACAGATACGCAGTATTTT	TRBV19	NA	TRBJ2-3	NA
CATSREEGRYTF	TGTGCCACCAGCAGAGAGGAGGGCCGCTACACCTTC	TRBV15	NA	TRBJ1-2	few
CASSNHPGQDYEQYF	TGCGCCAGCAGCAACCACCCGGGACAGGATTACGAGCAGTACTTC	TRBV5-1	TRBD1	TRBJ2-7	NA
CASSYFRDRGDGYTF	TGTGCCAGCAGTTACTTCCGGGACAGGGGTGATGGCTACACCTTC	TRBV6-5	TRBD1	TRBJ1-2	NA
CASSLGSGNQPQHF	TGTGCCAGCAGCTTAGGAAGCGGCAATCAGCCCCAGCATTTT	TRBV7-9	NA	TRBJ1-5	NA
CASRFGQETQYF	TGTGCCAGCAGATTCGGACAAGAGACCCAGTACTTC	TRBV2	NA	TRBJ2-5	NA
CASSDGLNEKLFF	TGTGCCAGCAGCGACGGCCTTAATGAAAAACTGTTTTTT	TRBV7-9	NA	TRBJ1-4	NA
CASSESYNEQFF	TGTGCCAGTAGCGAGAGCTACAATGAGCAGTTCTTC	TRBV27	NA	TRBJ2-1	NA
CASSIMQERYNEQFF	TGTGCCAGTAGCATAATGCAGGAGAGATACAATGAGCAGTTCTTC	TRBV19	NA	TRBJ2-1	NA
CASSLVSGGALDTQYF	TGCGCCAGCAGCTTGGTTAGCGGGGGGGCCTTAGATACGCAGTATTTT	TRBV5-1	TRBD2	TRBJ2-3	NA
CASSLGGSQGYGVGPEAFF	TGTGCCAGCAGCCTCGGTGGCTCCCAGGGTTATGGTGTCGGACCTGAAGCTTTCTTT	TRBV5-4	NA	TRBJ1-1	NA
CASSNRDSFSGNIQYF	TGTGCCAGCAGCAACCGGGACAGTTTTAGCGGAAACATTCAGTACTTC	TRBV21-1	NA	TRBJ2-4	NA
CASSENRGSNQPQHF	TGTGCCAGCAGTGAAAACAGGGGTTCCAATCAGCCCCAGCATTTT	TRBV6-1	TRBD1	TRBJ1-5	NA
CASSQDGNTEAFF	TGTGCCAGCAGCCAAGATGGGAACACTGAAGCTTTCTTT	TRBV14	NA	TRBJ1-1	NA
CASSYSLNTEAFF	TGTGCCAGCAGTTACAGCCTGAACACTGAAGCTTTCTTT	TRBV6-5	NA	TRBJ1-1	once
CASSLLGLDTQYF	TGTGCCAGCAGCTTGCTGGGATTAGATACGCAGTATTTT	TRBV5-6	NA	TRBJ2-3	NA
CASSEARAGYYEQYF	TGTGCCAGCAGTGAAGCGCGGGCGGGATACTACGAGCAGTACTTC	TRBV6-1	NA	TRBJ2-7	NA
CASSVWGASNEQFF	TGTGCCAGCAGCGTGTGGGGGGCAAGCAATGAGCAGTTCTTC	TRBV9	NA	TRBJ2-1	NA
CASSPASSYNEQFF	TGTGCCAGCTCACCAGCTAGCTCCTACAATGAGCAGTTCTTC	TRBV18	NA	TRBJ2-1	NA
CASSLGQPPDTQYF	TGCGCCAGCAGCTTGGGACAGCCGCCGGATACGCAGTATTTT	TRBV5-1	NA	TRBJ2-3	NA
CASSLDTGAIHYGYTF	TGTGCCAGCAGCTTGGATACAGGGGCGATTCACTATGGCTACACCTTC	TRBV5-5	TRBD1	TRBJ1-2	NA
CASRPRGSYNSPLHF	TGTGCCAGCAGGCCGCGAGGCTCCTATAATTCACCCCTCCACTTT	TRBV27	NA	TRBJ1-6	once
CASSFPLGTGSHEQYF	TGTGCCAGCAGCTTCCCATTGGGGACAGGGTCCCACGAGCAGTACTTC	TRBV7-9	TRBD1	TRBJ2-7	NA
CASEIRDYGYTF	TGTGCCAGTGAGATTCGGGACTATGGCTACACCTTC	TRBV7-2	NA	TRBJ1-2	NA
CASSQGTGLYNEQFF	TGTGCCAGCAGCCAAGGGACAGGGCTCTACAATGAGCAGTTCTTC	TRBV7-6	TRBD1	TRBJ2-1	NA
CASSYGSSSYNEQFF	TGTGCCAGCAGTTACGGGAGTAGCTCCTACAATGAGCAGTTCTTC	TRBV6-5	NA	TRBJ2-1	NA
CASSFLSRTGAFF	TGTGCCAGTAGTTTTCTTTCACGGACGGGGGCTTTCTTT	TRBV19	NA	TRBJ1-1	few
CASSFWEGTNTGELFF	TGTGCCAGCAGTTTTTGGGAGGGTACGAACACCGGGGAGCTGTTTTTT	TRBV28	TRBD2	TRBJ2-2	NA
CASSDGQAIEAFF	TGTGCCAGCAGCGACGGACAGGCGATTGAAGCTTTCTTT	TRBV6-1	TRBD1	TRBJ1-1	NA
CASSPGLTTYEQYF	TGTGCCAGCAGCCCAGGTCTAACTACCTACGAGCAGTACTTC	TRBV5-6	NA	TRBJ2-7	NA
CAISESGNTEAFF	TGTGCCATCAGTGAGTCTGGGAACACTGAAGCTTTCTTT	TRBV10-3	NA	TRBJ1-1	few
CASSPPRGQGAAEAFF	TGTGCCAGCTCACCACCTCGGGGGCAGGGGGCCGCTGAAGCTTTCTTT	TRBV18	TRBD1	TRBJ1-1	NA
CASGLPGADGELFF	TGTGCTAGCGGCTTGCCCGGGGCTGATGGGGAGCTGTTTTTT	TRBV7-7	NA	TRBJ2-2	NA
CASSPRWTAQTNTGELFF	TGTGCCAGCAGCCCACGATGGACGGCTCAAACGAACACCGGGGAGCTGTTTTTT	TRBV11-2	NA	TRBJ2-2	NA
CASSITENTEAFF	TGTGCCAGTAGTATAACGGAGAACACTGAAGCTTTCTTT	TRBV19	NA	TRBJ1-1	NA
CASSESGREGYGYTF	TGTGCCAGCAGTGAATCCGGCAGAGAAGGATATGGCTACACCTTC	TRBV6-4	NA	TRBJ1-2	once
CASSLGEGRANYGYTF	TGCGCCAGCAGCTTGGGAGAGGGCAGGGCTAACTATGGCTACACCTTC	TRBV5-1	NA	TRBJ1-2	NA
CASSLVRATTETQYF	TGTGCCAGCAGCCTCGTGAGGGCAACGACGGAGACCCAGTACTTC	TRBV11-2	NA	TRBJ2-5	NA
CASGLYTGTATDTQYF	TGTGCTAGTGGTTTGTACACTGGGACAGCCACAGATACGCAGTATTTT	TRBV12-5	TRBD1	TRBJ2-3	once
CASSIARTGGLETQYF	TGTGCCAGTAGTATAGCCCGGACAGGGGGCCTAGAGACCCAGTACTTC	TRBV19	TRBD1	TRBJ2-5	NA
CASSQAGAPYGEQFF	TGTGCCAGCAGCCAAGCGGGAGCCCCTTACGGTGAGCAGTTCTTC	TRBV4-2	NA	TRBJ2-1	NA